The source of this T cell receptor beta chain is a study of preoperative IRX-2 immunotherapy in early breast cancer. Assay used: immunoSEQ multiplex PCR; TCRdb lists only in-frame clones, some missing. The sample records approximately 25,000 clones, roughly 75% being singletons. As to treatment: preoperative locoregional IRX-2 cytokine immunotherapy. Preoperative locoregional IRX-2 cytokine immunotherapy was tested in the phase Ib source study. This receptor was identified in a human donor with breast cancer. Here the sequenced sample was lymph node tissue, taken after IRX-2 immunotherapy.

CDR3 sequence (DNA): TGTGCCAGCAGTCCGACAGGGGTCAGCAATCAGCCCCAGCATTTT. Translated, it gives CASSPTGVSNQPQHF. V usage is TRBV28 and J usage is TRBJ1-5; the match to TRBD1 covers 8 bases. Germline V gene lookup returns CDR1 MDHEN and CDR2 SYDVKM. The CDR3 runs to 15 residues. V shed 5 bases, J shed 1 base, and the junction held 4 bases outside the gene matches.